These 22 T cell receptor beta chains share one sample of origin, sequenced in a study of cytomegalovirus exposure and HLA in healthy donors. The PCR ran on 60 Vbeta and 13 Jbeta primers. Profiled with immunoSEQ multiplex PCR; TCRdb holds only in-frame clones, not every one. The sample lists nearly 110,000 clones, 82% occurring once. The sample consisted of PBMCs. The receptors were sampled from a man younger than 45 in good health and CMV-seropositive.

The chain employs TRBV18 and TRBJ1-2, with D tentatively TRBD1 (6 bases). Looked up from germline, CDR1 is KGHSH and CDR2 is LQKENI. This CDR3 contains 15 residues. Trimming cost V 0 bases and J 4 bases, with 12 bases left between them. The CDR3 nucleotides read TGTGCCAGCTCACCACCGTTCGAAGGGGGCTATGGCTACACCTTC. Its translation is CASSPPFEGGYGYTF.

The chain recombines TRBV7-9 with TRBJ1-2; a possible D gene is TRBD1 (5 bases). Germline V gives CDR1 SEHNR, CDR2 FQNEAQ (reference sequence). The CDR3 is 14 amino acids. V lost 0 bases to trimming and J lost 8 bases, with 13 bases between them. This chain's CDR3 is CASSLAAEGFGYTF. The CDR3 DNA reads TGTGCCAGCAGCTTAGCGGCGGAGGGGTTCGGCTACACCTTC.

The DNA for the CDR3 is TGTGCCAGCAGCTTAGGTGCTAGGCTTAATTCACCCCTCCACTTT. Translating gives CASSLGARLNSPLHF. The genes are TRBV7-8 and TRBJ1-6; D gene ambiguous. From germline, CDR1 is SGHVS and CDR2 FQNEAQ. Trimming pared 1 base from V and 6 bases from J, leaving 10 bases between. The CDR3 is made up of 15 amino acids.

The rearrangement uses TRBV7-8 and TRBJ2-7, with D tentatively TRBD1 (6 bases). Germline values: CDR1 SGHVS, CDR2 FQNEAQ. The CDR3 consists of 14 residues. With 1 base removed from V and 4 bases from J, the gap between germline ends came to 11 bases. The CDR3 is CASSLGTDFYEQYF. CDR3 coding DNA: TGTGCCAGCAGCTTAGGGACAGATTTTTACGAGCAGTACTTC.

The chain links TRBV6-5 to TRBJ2-7; 13 bases are a match to TRBD2. The CDR3 extends over 16 amino acids. CDR1 MNHEY and CDR2 SVGAGI come from the germline V gene. The ends lost 2 bases at V and 3 bases at J; junction bases unmatched: 4. The CDR3 loop reads CASSYPGLAGHYEQYF. CDR3 DNA sequence: TGTGCCAGCAGTTACCCGGGACTAGCGGGACACTACGAGCAGTACTTC.

The CDR3 nucleotides read TGCGCCAGCAGCTTTTCGACGGACAGCTCCTATAATTCACCCCTCCACTTT. Amino acid sequence: CASSFSTDSSYNSPLHF. This chain uses TRBV5-1 with TRBJ1-6; D might be TRBD1 (6 bases). The V gene's germline CDR1 is SGHRS and CDR2 YFSETQ. The CDR3 is 17 amino acids. V gave up 2 bases and J gave up 0 bases, with 12 bases separating them.

The sample holds a few counts of this clone. This rearrangement joins TRBV6-5 to TRBJ1-1; possibly TRBD1 for D (5 bases). This CDR3 has 14 residues. Trimming took off 7 bases at V and 0 bases at J, with 12 bases between the two ends. The germline V gene has CDR1 MNHEY and CDR2 SVGAGI. The CDR3 DNA sequence: TGTGCCAGCACCATGGGGCCTATGAACACTGAAGCTTTCTTT. As protein: CASTMGPMNTEAFF.

This chain links TRBV19 with TRBJ1-5; 7 bases match TRBD1. Germline lookup yields CDR1 LNHDA and CDR2 SQIVND (reference sequence). The CDR3 length is 16 residues. The junction had 14 bases not matched to a gene; V was cut back by 6 bases and J by 6 bases. The DNA of the CDR3 is TGTGCCAGTAGCTACCAGGGGGTCGAGTCTGGTCAGCCCCAGCATTTT. It translates to CASSYQGVESGQPQHF.

This chain connects TRBV6-5 to TRBJ2-4; tentative D call: TRBD2 (6 bases). V was cut by 6 bases and J by 5 bases, with 11 bases left in between. CDR1 is MNHEY, CDR2 SVGAGI, per germline. The CDR3 is 13 residues long. The CDR3 sequence: CASSDPGENIQYF. The DNA for the CDR3 is TGTGCCAGCAGCGATCCGGGAGAAAACATTCAGTACTTC.

This clone was seen a single time. V gene TRBV5-4 combines with J gene TRBJ2-2; maybe TRBD2 (5 bases). The CDR3 covers 16 residues. Germline V lookup: CDR1 SGHNT, CDR2 YYREEE (reference sequence). Trimming took 0 bases from V and 2 from J, leaving 11 bases between them. CDR3 sequence: CASSLGSGSNTGELFF. The DNA for the CDR3 is TGTGCCAGCAGCTTGGGATCGGGGTCCAACACCGGGGAGCTGTTTTTT. Based on the CDR3 plus reference TRBV5-4 and TRBJ2-2, the full variable domain is ETGVTQSPTHLIKTRGQQVTLRCSSQSGHNTVSWYQQALGQGPQFIFQYYREEENGRGNFPPRFSGLQFPNYSSELNVNALELDDSALYLCASSLGSGSNTGELFFGEGSRLTVL.

The chain combines TRBV19 with TRBJ1-6; unclear D gene. CDR3 length: 13 residues. V was cut by 10 bases and J by 7 bases, with 14 bases left in between. The V gene's germline CDR1 is LNHDA and CDR2 SQIVND (reference sequence). CDR3: CATEDPGNSPLHF. The CDR3 nucleotides are TGTGCCACCGAGGACCCGGGGAATTCACCCCTCCACTTT.

The chain links TRBV7-8 to TRBJ2-5; 7 bases are shared with TRBD1. Near its end, the DNA agrees better with TRBJ2-7, so the J call may be wrong. The CDR3 has 15 amino acids. Per the germline V gene, CDR1 is SGHVS and CDR2 is FQNEAQ. CDR3 sequence reads: CASGTDLKSFYEQYF. CDR3 DNA sequence: TGTGCCAGCGGGACAGACCTCAAGTCCTTTTACGAGCAGTACTTC.

This clone was recorded once. This chain uses TRBV11-1 with TRBJ2-7; 10 nucleotides agree with TRBD1. The germline V gene encodes CDR1 SGHAT and CDR2 FQDESV (reference sequence). The junction had 8 bases not matched to a gene; V was cut back by 5 bases and J by 4 bases. The CDR3 length is 15 residues. CDR3 in amino acids: CASSPGQGGRYEQYF. CDR3 in DNA: TGTGCCAGCAGCCCTGGACAGGGGGGGCGGTACGAGCAGTACTTC.

This chain joins TRBV6-6 and TRBJ1-2; D not certain. CDR1 and CDR2 from the germline V gene are MNHNY and SVGAGI (reference sequence). V lost 2 bases and J lost 2, with 6 bases in between. This CDR3 is built from 13 residues. DNA for the CDR3: TGTGCCAGCAGTTACGAGAGGAACTATGGCTACACCTTC. As protein: CASSYERNYGYTF.

The rearrangement joins TRBV6-1 to TRBJ2-4, with 8 bases matching TRBD2. V was clipped by 3 bases and J by 0 bases; unmatched bases: 7. Germline-derived CDR1 and CDR2 are MNHNS and SASEGT. The CDR3 contains 17 residues. The CDR3 DNA reads TGTGCCAGCAGTGAGTTGGCGGGGGGACTAGCCAAAAACATTCAGTACTTC. It is translated as CASSELAGGLAKNIQYF.

V and J are TRBV6-1 and TRBJ1-1; D may be TRBD1 (6 bases). The CDR3 consists of 13 residues. V was shortened by 0 bases and J by 4 bases, with 6 bases between the two germline ends. Germline V gene data show CDR1 as MNHNS and CDR2 as SASEGT. For the CDR3, the DNA is TGTGCCAGCAGTGAAGCAGGGGGCACTGAAGCTTTCTTT. It yields the protein CASSEAGGTEAFF.

Here the CDR3 DNA reads TGTGCCAGCAACCTAGCGGGGGACCTCAGGGATACGCAGTATTTT. It yields the protein CASNLAGDLRDTQYF. The chain has TRBV6-1 and TRBJ2-3; TRBD2 agrees at 10 bases. The CDR3 sequence is 15 residues long. In germline, CDR1 is MNHNS, CDR2 SASEGT. Losses at the gene ends were 7 bases for V and 6 bases for J; bases not matched to a gene: 10.

This clone was observed a few times. CDR3 in amino acids: CASSSGQAYNEQFF. The CDR3 nucleotides are TGCGCCAGCAGCTCAGGACAGGCCTACAATGAGCAGTTCTTC. The chain employs TRBV5-1 and TRBJ2-1; 7 bases are shared with TRBD1. J lost 2 bases, V lost 3 bases, and 2 bases had no gene match. Germline V gene data show CDR1 as SGHRS and CDR2 as YFSETQ. The CDR3 has 14 residues.

This clone has a handful of counts. The chain recombines TRBV20-1 with TRBJ2-7; D gene ambiguous. Germline-derived CDR1 and CDR2 are DFQATT and SNEGSKA (reference sequence). V gave up 8 bases and J gave up 4 bases, with 12 bases separating them. The CDR3 contains 11 residues. CDR3: CSPAGPYEQYF. The CDR3 DNA is TGCAGTCCCGCAGGCCCGTACGAGCAGTACTTC.

The rearrangement uses TRBV5-1 and TRBJ1-2, with D perhaps matching TRBD1 (6 bases). This CDR3 comprises 13 residues. V was pared by 3 bases and J by 7 bases, with 13 bases between. Looked up from germline, CDR1 is SGHRS and CDR2 is YFSETQ. This chain's CDR3 is CASSYEQGFGYTF. As DNA, the CDR3 is TGCGCCAGCAGCTACGAACAGGGTTTTGGCTACACCTTC.

In DNA form, the CDR3 reads TGTGCCAGCAGTGGCTCACTGCAGGGCGTAGAGACCCAGTACTTC. Encoded protein: CASSGSLQGVETQYF. The chain joins TRBV27 to TRBJ2-5; D is possibly TRBD1 (5 bases). Germline-derived CDR1 and CDR2 are MNHEY and SMNVEV (reference sequence). V lost 5 bases to trimming and J lost 4 bases, with 17 bases between them. CDR3 length: 15 residues.

V and J are TRBV7-2 and TRBJ1-3; D is possibly TRBD1 (5 bases). V was pared by 6 bases and J by 4 bases, with 7 bases between. Germline CDR1 SGHTA, CDR2 FQGNSA. The CDR3 loop spans 12 amino acids. CDR3 amino acids: CASSRQGNTIYF. The CDR3 DNA sequence: TGTGCCAGCAGTCGACAGGGAAACACCATATATTTT.